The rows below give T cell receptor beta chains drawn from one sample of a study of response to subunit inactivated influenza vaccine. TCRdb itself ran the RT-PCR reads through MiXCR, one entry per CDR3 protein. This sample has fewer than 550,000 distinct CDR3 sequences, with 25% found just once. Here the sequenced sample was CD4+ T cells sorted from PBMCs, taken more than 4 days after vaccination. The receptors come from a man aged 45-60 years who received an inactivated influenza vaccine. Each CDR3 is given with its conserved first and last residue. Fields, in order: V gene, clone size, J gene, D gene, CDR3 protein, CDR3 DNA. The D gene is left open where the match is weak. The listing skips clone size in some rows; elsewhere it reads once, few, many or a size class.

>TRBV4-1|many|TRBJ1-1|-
CASSQEPWVGVTEAFF
TGCGCCAGCAGCCAAGAACCCTGGGTGGGGGTAACTGAAGCTTTCTTT
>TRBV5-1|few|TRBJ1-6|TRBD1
CASSWGPGTGNSPLHF
TGCGCCAGCAGCTGGGGGCCCGGGACAGGGAATTCACCCCTCCACTTT
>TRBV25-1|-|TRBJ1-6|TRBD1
CASSGGTENSPLHF
TGTGCCAGCAGTGGGGGGACAGAAAATTCACCCCTCCACTTT
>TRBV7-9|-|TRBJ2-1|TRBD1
CASSLGTANNEQFF
TGTGCCAGCAGCCTCGGGACAGCTAACAATGAGCAGTTCTTC
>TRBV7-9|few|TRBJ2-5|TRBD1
CASSLRDRGRIQETQYF
TGTGCCAGCAGCTTAAGGGACAGGGGGAGAATCCAAGAGACCCAGTACTTC
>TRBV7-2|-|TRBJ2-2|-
CASSLASPRTGELFF
TGTGCCAGCAGCTTAGCTTCCCCCCGCACCGGGGAGCTGTTTTTT
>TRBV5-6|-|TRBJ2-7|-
CASSTPGLASSYEQYF
TGTGCCAGCAGCACCCCTGGACTCGCTAGCTCCTACGAGCAGTACTTC
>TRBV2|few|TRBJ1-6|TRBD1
CASRQGGSNSPLHF
TGTGCCAGCAGACAGGGGGGAAGTAATTCACCCCTCCACTTT
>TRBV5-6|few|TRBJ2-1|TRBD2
CASSLWPAGALFF
TGTGCCAGCAGCTTGTGGCCAGCGGGAGCTCTGTTCTTC
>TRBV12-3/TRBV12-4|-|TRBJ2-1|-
CASGGVGAYNEQFF
TGTGCCAGCGGGGGCGTAGGGGCCTACAATGAGCAGTTCTTC
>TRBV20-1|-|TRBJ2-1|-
CSARDPPLHEQFF
TGCAGTGCTAGAGATCCCCCGCTCCATGAGCAGTTCTTC
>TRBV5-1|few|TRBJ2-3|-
CASAIGGRGTDTQYF
TGCGCCAGCGCGATTGGGGGCAGGGGCACAGATACGCAGTATTTT
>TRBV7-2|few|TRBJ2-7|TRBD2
CASSWTSGGASEQYF
TGTGCCAGCAGTTGGACTAGCGGGGGGGCCAGCGAGCAGTACTTC
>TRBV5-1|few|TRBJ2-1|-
CASSLERATNNEQFF
TGCGCCAGCAGCTTGGAGCGGGCAACTAACAATGAGCAGTTCTTC
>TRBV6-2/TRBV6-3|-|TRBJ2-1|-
CASSSQVGGEQFF
TGTGCCAGCAGCTCCCAAGTTGGAGGTGAGCAGTTCTTC
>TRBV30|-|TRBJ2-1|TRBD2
CAWSPLAEYNEQFF
TGTGCCTGGAGTCCCCTAGCGGAGTACAATGAGCAGTTCTTC
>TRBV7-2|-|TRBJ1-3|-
CASSPGRLSGNTIYF
TGTGCCAGCAGCCCGGGACGGCTGTCTGGAAACACCATATATTTT
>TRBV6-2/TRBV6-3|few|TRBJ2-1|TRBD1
CASSYSGQGLRVF
TGTGCCAGCAGTTACTCGGGACAGGGTTTAAGGGTCTTC
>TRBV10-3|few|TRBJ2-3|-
CAISETGTDTQYF
TGTGCCATCAGTGAAACAGGGACAGATACGCAGTATTTT
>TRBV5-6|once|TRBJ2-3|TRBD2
CASSSSGVYTDTQYF
TGTGCCAGCAGCTCTAGCGGGGTCTACACAGATACGCAGTATTTT
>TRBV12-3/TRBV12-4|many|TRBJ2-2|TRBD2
CASSSGLAETTGELFF
TGTGCCAGCAGTTCCGGACTAGCGGAAACTACCGGGGAGCTGTTTTTT
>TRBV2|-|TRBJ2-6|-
CASSPPKPGANVLTF
TGTGCCAGCAGCCCACCTAAACCTGGGGCCAACGTCCTGACTTTC
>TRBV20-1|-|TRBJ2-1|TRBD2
CSVAGVYNEQFF
TGCAGTGTAGCGGGGGTATACAATGAGCAGTTCTTC
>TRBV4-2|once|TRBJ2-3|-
CASSQGGQSLDTDTQYF
TGTGCCAGCAGCCAAGGGGGCCAGTCCCTCGACACAGATACGCAGTATTTT
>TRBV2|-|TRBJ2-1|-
CASTRPRRNEQFF
TGTGCCAGCACAAGGCCCAGGAGGAATGAGCAGTTCTTC
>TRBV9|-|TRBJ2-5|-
CASSVGRGIIETQYF
TGTGCCAGCAGCGTAGGAAGGGGAATTATAGAGACCCAGTACTTC
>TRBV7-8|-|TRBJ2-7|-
CASREGSLPLEQYF
TGTGCCAGCAGGGAGGGTTCCCTGCCGCTCGAGCAGTACTTC
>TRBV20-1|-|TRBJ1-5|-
CSARGSYSNQPQHF
TGCAGTGCTAGGGGCAGCTATAGCAATCAGCCCCAGCATTTT
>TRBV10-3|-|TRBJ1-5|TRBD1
CANRQGRNQPQHF
TGTGCCAACCGACAGGGGAGGAATCAGCCCCAGCATTTT
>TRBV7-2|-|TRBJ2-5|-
CASSPDPSQETQYF
TGTGCCAGCAGCCCAGATCCCTCCCAAGAGACCCAGTACTTC
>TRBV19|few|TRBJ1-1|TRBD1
CASRLQTTGTVVTEAFF
TGTGCCAGTAGACTTCAGACTACCGGGACAGTGGTAACTGAAGCTTTCTTT
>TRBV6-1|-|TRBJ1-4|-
CASSVLSSGGAREKLFF
TGTGCCAGCAGTGTCTTATCCAGTGGGGGCGCCCGGGAAAAACTGTTTTTT
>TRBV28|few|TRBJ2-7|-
CASSPPLALTYEQYF
TGTGCCAGCAGCCCCCCACTAGCCCTCACCTACGAGCAGTACTTC
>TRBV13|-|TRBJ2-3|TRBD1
CASSRYGTGDTDTQYF
TGTGCCAGCAGCCGATACGGGACAGGGGACACAGATACGCAGTATTTT
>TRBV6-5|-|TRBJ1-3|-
CASSYSGGSGNTIYF
TGTGCCAGCAGTTACTCCGGGGGGTCTGGAAACACCATATATTTT
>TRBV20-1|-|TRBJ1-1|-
CSARTGSNRGAFF
TGCAGTGCTAGAACGGGTTCCAACCGAGGAGCTTTCTTT
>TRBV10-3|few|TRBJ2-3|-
CAIGGSQGYTDTQYF
TGTGCCATCGGCGGATCCCAGGGATACACAGATACGCAGTATTTT
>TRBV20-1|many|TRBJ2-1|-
CSARDRANEQFF
TGCAGTGCTAGAGATAGGGCCAATGAGCAGTTCTTC
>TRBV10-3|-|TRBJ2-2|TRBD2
CATGGLAGGSTGELFF
TGTGCCACCGGGGGACTAGCGGGAGGTTCCACCGGGGAGCTGTTTTTT
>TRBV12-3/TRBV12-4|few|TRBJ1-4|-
CASSFSGISKGEKLFF
TGTGCCAGCAGTTTCTCAGGGATTTCTAAGGGGGAAAAACTGTTTTTT
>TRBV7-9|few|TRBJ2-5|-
CASSRDRPSAQYF
TGTGCCAGCAGCCGTGACAGACCAAGCGCCCAGTACTTC
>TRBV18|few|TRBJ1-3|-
CASSPGTPEGNTIYF
TGTGCCAGCTCACCCGGGACACCGGAGGGAAACACCATATATTTT
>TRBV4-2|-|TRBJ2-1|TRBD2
CASSQQLAAYNEQFF
TGTGCCAGCAGCCAACAACTAGCGGCCTACAATGAGCAGTTCTTC
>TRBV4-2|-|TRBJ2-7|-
CASSSRGLGEQYF
TGTGCCAGCAGCTCCCGAGGACTTGGCGAGCAGTACTTC
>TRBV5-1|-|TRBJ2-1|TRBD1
CASSSGQRYDEQFF
TGCGCCAGCAGCTCGGGACAGAGATACGATGAGCAGTTCTTC
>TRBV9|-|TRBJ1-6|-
CASSAQGFNSPLHF
TGTGCCAGCAGCGCACAGGGTTTTAATTCACCCCTCCACTTT